At least ten counts were recorded for the clone carrying this T cell receptor beta chain. TCRdb processed the 5' RACE reads anew with MiXCR; each CDR3 protein has one entry. Among 500,000 to 650,000 distinct CDR3 sequences, 7% to 7.5% were seen once, and the ten largest hold less than 2%. This entry comes from a study of identical twins. The CDR3 is 12 residues long. The germline CDR1 and CDR2 sequences are ENHRY and SYGVKD. With V trimmed by 9 bases and J by 3 bases, 3 bases remained unmatched. These data were likewise used in another study, on yellow fever vaccine responses in identical twins.

The chain combines TRBV10-3 with TRBJ2-7, with 9 bases identical to TRBD1. Input material: PBMCs. This TCR was recovered from a woman aged 18-35 years in good health. CDR3 sequence: CAIGTGSYEQYF. Here the CDR3 DNA reads TGTGCCATAGGGACAGGGAGCTACGAGCAGTACTTC.